What follows describes a single TCR beta chain. As yet, its antigen is unknown. This CDR3 is 15 amino acids long. Trimming cost V 7 bases and J 3 bases; bases outside gene matches: 8. The V gene's germline CDR1 is SEHNR and CDR2 FQNEAQ (reference sequence). After isolation, RNA underwent reverse transcription to generate cDNA as the sequencing template. Some clones are missing from TCRdb's copy, which holds only in-frame ones; the method was immunoSEQ multiplex PCR. The data show fewer than 250,000 clones, approximately 52% seen once. This entry is derived from a study of CD8+ T cells in alopecia areata. Study as a whole: The study gave treated patients oral tofacitinib at 5 to 10 mg twice daily.

Study-wide points: Scalp lesions, especially in alopecia totalis/universalis, had higher clonality than normal scalp.

The sample here was CD4+ T cells sorted from blood, taken at week 0. The TCR originated in a human donor with alopecia areata. The chain is built from TRBV7-9 and TRBJ1-1; 10 bases align to TRBD1. CDR3 nucleotide sequence: TGTGCCAGCAACCGACAGGGGGCAGGGGACACTGAAGCTTTCTTT. Translated, it gives CASNRQGAGDTEAFF.